The 8 T cell receptor beta chains presented below share a single source sample, sequenced in a study of blood T cell repertoires in COVID-19. Measured with immunoSEQ multiplex PCR; TCRdb has only the in-frame clones, and not every one. This sample has 250,000 to 350,000 clones, with about 90% found just once. The source material was PBMCs or T cells enriched from blood (not recorded which). The receptor set was obtained from a woman aged 18-29 years with acute COVID-19.

This sequence joins TRBV25-1 and TRBJ2-5; 7 nucleotides align to TRBD1. V lost 3 bases and J lost 7; bases outside the gene matches: 8. The CDR3 spans 14 residues. Germline CDR1 MGHDK, CDR2 SYGVNS. The CDR3 bases are TGTGCCAGCAGTGATGGGGGACAGAGGGGGACCCAGTACTTC. Protein: CASSDGGQRGTQYF.

This rearrangement joins TRBV9 to TRBJ2-2, with D tentatively TRBD1 (6 bases). The length of the CDR3 is 16 residues. In germline, CDR1 is SGDLS, CDR2 YYNGEE. The V and J ends lost 1 base and 3 bases respectively, with 13 bases between them. The CDR3, as DNA: TGTGCCAGCAGCGTATGGGGGCCGGGGTACACCGGGGAGCTGTTTTTT. Translation gives CASSVWGPGYTGELFF. Full variable domain (rest looked up from reference TRBV9 and TRBJ2-2): DSGVTQTPKHLITATGQRVTLRCSPRSGDLSVYWYQQSLDQGLQFLIQYYNGEERAKGNILERFSAQQFPDLHSELNLSSLELGDSALYFCASSVWGPGYTGELFFGEGSRLTVL.

The genes are TRBV6-4 and TRBJ2-2, with a weak D call TRBD2 (6 bases). Trimming removed 7 bases from V and 5 bases from J, with 14 bases in between. The CDR3 loop spans 14 amino acids. CDR1 and CDR2 (germline): MRHNA, SNTAGT. The CDR3 protein is CASKRARGTGELFF. The CDR3, as DNA: TGTGCCAGCAAGCGGGCACGAGGTACCGGGGAGCTGTTTTTT.

The chain joins TRBV19 to TRBJ1-1; the D is unclear. CDR3 size: 13 residues. The germline CDR1 and CDR2 sequences are LNHDA and SQIVND (reference sequence). The V and J ends lost 5 bases and 0 bases respectively, with 7 bases between them. The CDR3 sequence is CASSSNLNTEAFF. The CDR3 coding sequence is TGTGCCAGTAGTTCTAACTTGAACACTGAAGCTTTCTTT.

V gene TRBV19 combines with J gene TRBJ1-5, with 7 bases identical to TRBD1. The CDR3 length is 14 residues. Germline CDR1 is LNHDA and CDR2 is SQIVND (reference sequence). V shed 6 bases and J 5 bases; nucleotides not matched to a gene: 7. In DNA form, the CDR3 reads TGTGCCAGTAGGGTACAGGGGACCCATCAGCCCCAGCATTTT. Translated: CASRVQGTHQPQHF.

The genes are TRBV6-2 or TRBV6-3 and TRBJ2-6; no clear D gene. From germline, CDR1 is MNHEY and CDR2 SVGEGT. Trimming pared 2 bases from V and 0 bases from J, leaving 5 bases between. This CDR3 comprises 15 residues. DNA for the CDR3: TGTGCCAGCAGTTACAGCACCTCTGGGGCCAACGTCCTGACTTTC. It translates to CASSYSTSGANVLTF.

This clone has a single count. Other DNA sequences within the sample encode an identical CDR3. The rearrangement joins TRBV27 to TRBJ2-7; perhaps TRBD1 as D (6 bases). Germline-derived CDR1 and CDR2 are MNHEY and SMNVEV (reference sequence). The CDR3 runs to 12 residues. Between the trimmed V and J ends, which lost 6 bases and 0 bases, there was a span of 6 bases. The CDR3 DNA follows: TGTGCCAGCAGGACAGGCTCCTACGAGCAGTACTTC. Translation gives CASRTGSYEQYF.

The gene calls are TRBV19 and TRBJ1-1; D gene ambiguous. CDR1 LNHDA and CDR2 SQIVND come from the germline V gene (reference sequence). The length of the CDR3 is 14 residues. Trimming pared 6 bases from V and 4 bases from J, leaving 15 bases between. Written as DNA, the CDR3 is TGTGCCAGTAGATCCCCGGGAGACGGCACTGAAGCTTTCTTT. This translates into CASRSPGDGTEAFF.